The subject of this entry is one TCR beta chain. Sequencing libraries of TCR beta were made by UMI-labeled 5' RACE. TCRdb reprocessed the 5' RACE reads and stores each CDR3 protein as one record, lacking DNA. The sample's table shows more than 8,000 distinct CDR3 sequences. The sample is drawn from a study of human CD8 memory T cell subsets. The CDR3 consists of 14 residues. Germline CDR1 SGDLS, CDR2 YYNGEE. The TCR comes from a human donor in good health. Sequencing was performed on CD8+ T cells from PBMCs. The chain is built from TRBV9 and TRBJ1-1. The CDR3 here is CASSVEGLTTEAFF. The full variable domain, rest sourced from reference TRBV9 and TRBJ1-1, is DSGVTQTPKHLITATGQRVTLRCSPRSGDLSVYWYQQSLDQGLQFLIQYYNGEERAKGNILERFSAQQFPDLHSELNLSSLELGDSALYFCASSVEGLTTEAFFGQGTRLTVV.